This entry lists 29 T cell receptor beta chains sequenced from one sample in a study of T cells in Graves' hyperthyroidism and ophthalmopathy. TCR beta CDR3 sequences were amplified from RNA transcripts. TCR CDR3 regions were first amplified by RT-PCR with HTBI primers. TCRdb analysed the multiplex PCR reads with MiXCR anew, one entry per CDR3 protein. The profile shows hundreds of thousands of distinct CDR3 sequences, 25% of them singletons. Sequencing was carried out using blood. The receptors originated from a man aged 50-60 years with Graves' hyperthyroidism.

This chain links TRBV20-1 with TRBJ2-7, with D unclear. Germline CDR1 is DFQATT and CDR2 is SNEGSKA (reference sequence). CDR3 length: 13 amino acids. Trimming shortened V by 1 base and J by 3 bases, and 10 bases separated the two germline ends. CDR3 in amino acids: CSARAPSSYEQYF. The CDR3 nucleotides read TGCAGTGCTAGAGCCCCGAGTAGCTACGAGCAGTACTTC.

This clonotype was picked up a small number of times. The chain is built from TRBV6-5 and TRBJ2-3, with TRBD1 matching 7 bases. The germline gives CDR1 MNHEY, CDR2 SVGAGI. CDR3 length: 14 amino acids. V lost 2 bases to trimming and J lost 6 bases; unmatched junction nucleotides: 5. CDR3 nucleotides: TGTGCCAGCAGTTACGACAGGGATGGGGATACGCAGTATTTT. The encoded protein is CASSYDRDGDTQYF.

The sample holds many counts of this clonotype. This rearrangement joins TRBV27 to TRBJ2-1; TRBD2 matches 10 bases. The CDR3 runs 17 residues. Losses at the gene ends were 7 bases for V and 6 bases for J; bases not matched to a gene: 15. From germline, CDR1 is MNHEY and CDR2 SMNVEV (reference sequence). The CDR3 nucleotides read TGTGCCAGCATCCGGGAGAGCGCTAGCGGGAGTCTCAATGAGCAGTTCTTC. Its translation: CASIRESASGSLNEQFF.

J is TRBJ2-3 and V is TRBV6-2 or TRBV6-3; no clear D gene. The CDR3 is made up of 13 amino acids. Trimming took 8 bases from V and 2 from J, leaving 11 bases between them. Germline CDR1 MNHEY, CDR2 SVGEGT. This chain's CDR3 is CASSVDTTDTQYF. CDR3 nucleotides: TGTGCCAGCTCAGTCGACACCACAGATACGCAGTATTTT.

This clonotype was counted between two and nine times. The chain is built from TRBV20-1 and TRBJ2-3; 13 bases map to TRBD2. Germline assignment: CDR1 DFQATT and CDR2 SNEGSKA (reference sequence). V gave up 3 bases and J gave up 2 bases; unmatched junction bases: 5. The CDR3 contains 16 residues. CDR3 sequence reads: CSASPGTSGATDTQYF. As DNA, the CDR3 is TGCAGTGCTAGCCCTGGGACTAGCGGGGCCACAGATACGCAGTATTTT.

This clonotype was observed many times. The chain joins TRBV11-2 to TRBJ2-1, with 8 bases that match TRBD1. The CDR3 has 13 amino acids. Germline V gene data show CDR1 as SGHAT and CDR2 as FQNNGV. The ends lost 5 bases at V and 8 bases at J; junction bases unmatched: 5. CDR3 protein: CASSRDRGDEQFF. CDR3 DNA sequence: TGTGCCAGCAGCCGAGACAGGGGAGATGAGCAGTTCTTC.

This clonotype was observed a few times. V is TRBV18 and J is TRBJ2-5; D unresolved. The CDR3 has 12 residues. Germline V lookup: CDR1 KGHSH, CDR2 LQKENI. V was shortened by 6 bases and J by 5 bases, with 10 bases between the two germline ends. CDR3 amino acids: CASSPQTETQYF. The CDR3 nucleotides read TGTGCCAGCTCCCCCCAAACGGAGACCCAGTACTTC.

This clonotype was seen ten or more times. The rearrangement uses TRBV11-2 and TRBJ2-2; 8 bases map to TRBD1. The V segment lost 5 bases and the J segment 0 bases; nucleotides outside the gene matches: 5. Looked up from germline, CDR1 is SGHAT and CDR2 is FQNNGV. CDR3 length: 16 amino acids. The CDR3 region is CASSGRGQANTGELFF. The CDR3 DNA is TGTGCCAGCAGCGGTAGGGGACAGGCGAACACCGGGGAGCTGTTTTTT.

This clonotype has just a few counts. V usage is TRBV24-1 and J usage is TRBJ2-1, with D perhaps matching TRBD2 (6 bases). This CDR3 region has 13 residues. V dropped 4 bases and J dropped 8 bases, with 11 bases sitting between them. Germline CDR1 KGHDR, CDR2 SFDVKD. The CDR3 reads CATSDPGGDEQFF. The CDR3 DNA is TGTGCCACCAGTGACCCGGGCGGGGATGAGCAGTTCTTC.

This clonotype was picked up many times. The chain joins TRBV27 to TRBJ2-5, with 14 bases that match TRBD2. V was pared by 4 bases and J by 1 base, with 8 bases of the junction left unmatched. The CDR3 consists of 18 residues. Germline V gives CDR1 MNHEY, CDR2 SMNVEV (reference sequence). The CDR3 bases are TGTGCCAGCAGTTCGAGACTAGCGGGAGGGCCCCTCCAAGAGACCCAGTACTTC. Protein product: CASSSRLAGGPLQETQYF.

There are a few counts of this clonotype. The rearrangement uses TRBV3-1 and TRBJ2-1; no clear D gene. There are 12 residues in the CDR3. Germline V CDR1 and CDR2: LGHDT, YNNKEL (reference sequence). V shed 6 bases and J shed 14 bases, with 17 bases lying between them. CDR3 loop: CASRSGSQGKFF. The CDR3 DNA sequence: TGTGCCAGCAGATCGGGCTCTCAAGGCAAGTTCTTC.

Written as DNA, the CDR3 is TGTGCCAGCAGCCAGCTGGGCGAGCAGTACTTC. This codes for CASSQLGEQYF. The chain joins TRBV3-1 to TRBJ2-7; D is unclear. CDR1 and CDR2 (germline): LGHDT, YNNKEL (reference sequence). Trimming stripped 3 bases from V and 6 bases from J, with 6 bases between. The CDR3 sequence is 11 residues long.

This clonotype was detected a few times. The chain links TRBV4-1 to TRBJ2-7, with TRBD2 matching over 12 bases. Germline lookup yields CDR1 MGHRA and CDR2 YSYEKL. The CDR3 consists of 17 residues. After removal of 2 bases from V and 4 bases from J, the junction contained 9 bases not matched to a gene. The CDR3: CASSQRLAGEEGYEQYF. In nucleotides, the CDR3 is TGCGCCAGCAGCCAAAGACTAGCGGGAGAGGAAGGATACGAGCAGTACTTC.

This clonotype has a count of ten or more. The V call is TRBV20-1, the J call TRBJ1-2; TRBD1 matches 8 bases. J gave up 2 bases and V 4 bases, and 0 bases lay outside the gene matches. The germline V gene has CDR1 DFQATT and CDR2 SNEGSKA (reference sequence). This CDR3 comprises 12 residues. The CDR3 DNA sequence: TGCAGTGCTACAGGGGGCAACTATGGCTACACCTTC. Its protein product is CSATGGNYGYTF.

This clonotype was counted a few times. Given a far larger clone just one base away, this is likely a sequencing read error. The rearrangement joins TRBV3-1 to TRBJ1-1; perhaps TRBD1 as D (6 bases). The CDR3 loop spans 12 amino acids. Germline V CDR1 and CDR2: LGHDT, YNNKEL (reference sequence). The CDR3 region has the DNA TGTGCCGGCAGCAGGGGGAACACTGAAGCTTTCTTT. Amino acid sequence: CAGSRGNTEAFF. Based on the CDR3 plus reference TRBV3-1 and TRBJ1-1, the full variable domain is DTAVSQTPKYLVTQMGNDKSIKCEQNLGHDTMYWYKQDSKKFLKIMFSYNNKELIINETVPNRFSPKSPDKAHLNLHINSLELGDSAVYFCAGSRGNTEAFFGQGTRLTVV.

In regard to this clonotype: This may be a read error: a much more frequent sequence differs by one nucleotide. This chain connects TRBV24-1 to TRBJ2-2; D might be TRBD1 (5 bases). Trimming cost V 12 bases and J 0 bases, with 10 bases left between them. In germline, CDR1 is KGHDR, CDR2 SFDVKD. This CDR3 is built from 13 residues. The CDR3 is CAARQPNTGELFF. CDR3 DNA sequence: TGTGCCGCCCGACAGCCGAACACCGGGGAGCTGTTTTTT.

In its sample, this clonotype was seen many times. The CDR3 spells CASSQDDGEAFF. CDR3 coding DNA: TGTGCCAGCAGCCAAGATGACGGCGAAGCTTTCTTT. The rearrangement links TRBV3-1 to TRBJ1-1; D remains unclear. Trimming cost V 0 bases and J 8 bases, with 7 bases left between them. Germline values: CDR1 LGHDT, CDR2 YNNKEL (reference sequence). The CDR3 runs to 12 residues.

This clonotype was recorded many times. J is TRBJ2-7 and V is TRBV11-2; 7 bases fit TRBD1. The ends lost 5 bases at V and 5 bases at J; junction bases unmatched: 9. The CDR3 totals 14 residues. Germline V gives CDR1 SGHAT, CDR2 FQNNGV. CDR3 sequence: CASSPELTGNEQYF. CDR3 nucleotide sequence: TGTGCCAGCAGCCCAGAACTGACAGGGAACGAGCAGTACTTC.

This clonotype was seen repeatedly, ten times or more. The genes are TRBV2 and TRBJ2-4; D perhaps matches TRBD1 (5 bases). With 6 bases removed from V and 0 bases from J, the gap between germline ends came to 12 bases. The CDR3 sequence is 15 residues long. Germline lookup yields CDR1 SNHLY and CDR2 FYNNEI. The DNA for the CDR3 is TGTGCCAGCAGCCCGGGTGGGGCAGCCAAAAACATTCAGTACTTC. Translating it yields CASSPGGAAKNIQYF.

Of note for this clonotype: As the CDR3 is not closed by the conserved phenylalanine or tryptophan, this likely results from a read error. V gene TRBV12-5 combines with J gene TRBJ2-7; 9 nucleotides agree with TRBD1. The CDR3 has 13 residues. In germline, CDR1 is LGHNT, CDR2 FRNRAP. This CDR3 is CRPPGQGNYEQYL. The DNA of the CDR3 is TGCCGCCCCCCGGGACAGGGTAACTACGAGCAGTACCTC.

On this clonotype: A much bigger clone sits one base away, suggesting this may be a read error. The gene calls are TRBV3-1 and TRBJ2-7; possibly TRBD1 for D (5 bases). Trimming took off 5 bases at V and 2 bases at J, with 19 bases between the two ends. CDR1 is LGHDT, CDR2 YNNKEL, per germline (reference sequence). The CDR3 extends over 16 amino acids. CDR3 DNA sequence: TGTGCCAGCAGCAGTAAAGCATCAGGGTTCCCCTACGAGCAGTACTTC. Its protein product is CASSSKASGFPYEQYF.

The rearrangement links TRBV3-1 to TRBJ2-5, with a possible D match to TRBD2 (6 bases). Germline lookup yields CDR1 LGHDT and CDR2 YNNKEL (reference sequence). V lost 1 base and J 1 base, leaving 13 bases between the germline ends. The CDR3 has 16 amino acids. The CDR3 nucleotides are TGTGCCAGCAGCCAAGGGGCGGGGCCTTTCCAAGAGACCCAGTACTTC. Translated, it gives CASSQGAGPFQETQYF.

The CDR3 bases are TGCAGCGTTGAAGGACTAGCGTTTCAAGAGACCCAGTACTTC. Encoded protein: CSVEGLAFQETQYF. The chain carries TRBV29-1 and TRBJ2-5; 8 nucleotides line up with TRBD2. Germline trimming cut 1 base from V and 2 bases from J; bases unmatched to any gene: 3. The CDR3 has 14 residues. Germline V CDR1 and CDR2: SQVTM, ANQGSEA.

Concerning this clonotype: A much more abundant neighbour one base away suggests this may be a read error. The chain employs TRBV9 and TRBJ1-1; D unresolved. Germline lookup yields CDR1 SGDLS and CDR2 YYNGEE. The CDR3 length is 13 residues. Trimming shortened V by 0 bases and J by 4 bases, and 7 bases separated the two germline ends. The chain's CDR3 is CASSVGWGTEAFF. As DNA, the CDR3 is TGTGCCAGCAGCGTAGGGTGGGGCACTGAAGCTTTCTTT.

About this clonotype: Sequence at one end of the junction differs from germline and may be a read error. This chain joins TRBV7-2 and TRBJ1-2; 7 positions match TRBD1. Germline CDR1 and CDR2: SGHTA and FQGNSA. The CDR3 contains 17 residues. The CDR3: CASSLDPFDRENYGHTF. CDR3 bases: TGTGCCAGCAGCTTAGACCCGTTCGACAGGGAGAACTATGGCCACACCTTC.

This sequence joins TRBV10-3 and TRBJ2-1; 10 bases map to TRBD1. V lost 10 bases to trimming and J lost 6 bases; unmatched junction nucleotides: 12. This CDR3 region has 15 residues. The germline gives CDR1 ENHRY, CDR2 SYGVKD. CDR3 sequence: CATRSDRGMVNEQFF. The DNA of the CDR3 is TGTGCCACCCGATCGGACAGGGGGATGGTCAATGAGCAGTTCTTC.

About this clonotype: This may stem from a read error, because a much larger clone lies one nucleotide away. The CDR3 sequence: CASRLSSAGGPHEQYF. CDR3 in DNA: TGTGCCAGCAGGTTATCTTCAGCGGGAGGGCCGCACGAGCAGTACTTC. The chain combines TRBV27 with TRBJ2-7; 10 bases line up with TRBD2. The CDR3 totals 16 residues. Germline lookup yields CDR1 MNHEY and CDR2 SMNVEV (reference sequence).

This clonotype was found many times. The chain combines TRBV2 with TRBJ1-2, with 8 bases that match TRBD1. This CDR3 has 16 residues. V shed 2 bases, J shed 4 bases, and the junction held 9 bases outside the gene matches. CDR1 is SNHLY and CDR2 is FYNNEI in the germline V gene. The CDR3 loop reads CASSEHKDRVSYGYTF. The CDR3 DNA reads TGTGCCAGCAGTGAACATAAGGACAGGGTCTCCTATGGCTACACCTTC.

This clonotype has more than one count but fewer than ten. The chain combines TRBV6-1 with TRBJ2-1, with 9 bases matching TRBD2. The CDR3 contains 17 residues. The V segment lost 7 bases and the J segment 7 bases; nucleotides outside the gene matches: 17. Germline CDR1 and CDR2: MNHNS and SASEGT. Here the CDR3 reads CASTKSFSGRFFNEQFF. The CDR3 bases are TGTGCCAGCACCAAGAGCTTTAGCGGGAGATTTTTTAATGAGCAGTTCTTC.